These 12 T cell receptor beta chains originate from one sample sequenced in a study of CD8 T cells in ankylosing spondylitis. MiXCR, applied by TCRdb to the 5' RACE reads, yields one record per CDR3 protein. The sample includes some 37,000 distinct CDR3 sequences, 16% of them seen just once. Sequencing was done on a sample of blood. The receptor set was obtained from a male donor with ankylosing spondylitis or in good health (not recorded which).

The V call is TRBV7-2, the J call TRBJ2-5; 11 nucleotides match TRBD1. V gave up 5 bases and J gave up 2 bases; unmatched junction bases: 4. The CDR3 has 15 amino acids. Germline V gene lookup returns CDR1 SGHTA and CDR2 FQGNSA. CDR3 in amino acids: CASSRTGGPQETQYF. The CDR3 DNA is TGTGCCAGCAGCAGGACAGGGGGCCCTCAAGAGACCCAGTACTTC. Full variable domain (remainder filled in from reference TRBV7-2 and TRBJ2-5): GAGVSQSPSNKVTEKGKDVELRCDPISGHTALYWYRQSLGQGLEFLIYFQGNSAPDKSGLPSDRFSAERTGGSVSTLTIQRTQQEDSAVYLCASSRTGGPQETQYFGPGTRLLVL.

This clonotype was counted between two and nine times. V usage is TRBV5-1 and J usage is TRBJ2-7; perhaps TRBD1 as D (5 bases). This CDR3 has 12 residues. The germline gives CDR1 SGHRS, CDR2 YFSETQ. The V end was cut by 9 bases, the J end by 5 bases, with 15 bases between. CDR3 in amino acids: CATQTAGNEQYF. In DNA, the CDR3 is TGCGCCACCCAAACGGCAGGGAACGAGCAGTACTTC.

V is TRBV11-2 and J is TRBJ1-4; TRBD1 aligns across 9 bases. The V gene's germline CDR1 is SGHAT and CDR2 FQNNGV. The CDR3 covers 15 residues. With V trimmed by 6 bases and J by 2 bases, 4 bases remained unmatched. The CDR3: CASRQDRGTNEKLFF. Written as DNA, the CDR3 is TGTGCCAGCAGACAAGACAGGGGGACTAATGAAAAACTGTTTTTT.

This clonotype was counted a few times. The chain uses TRBV5-1 and TRBJ2-1; a possible D gene is TRBD1 (6 bases). From germline, CDR1 is SGHRS and CDR2 YFSETQ. Trimming shortened V by 4 bases and J by 3 bases, and 17 bases separated the two germline ends. The CDR3 runs 16 residues. CDR3 loop: CASSPKPDSIYNEQFF. The CDR3 bases are TGCGCCAGCAGCCCCAAGCCGGACAGTATCTACAATGAGCAGTTCTTC.

The rearrangement joins TRBV20-1 to TRBJ1-1; D remains ambiguous. The V and J ends lost 0 bases and 3 bases respectively, with 2 bases between them. The length of the CDR3 is 11 residues. In germline, CDR1 is DFQATT, CDR2 SNEGSKA (reference sequence). CDR3 sequence reads: CSARDHTEAFF. Written as DNA, the CDR3 is TGCAGTGCTAGAGATCACACTGAAGCTTTCTTT.

This clonotype has just a few counts. The V and J genes are TRBV20-1 and TRBJ2-1; 11 bases are a match to TRBD2. The CDR3 runs to 12 residues. Per the germline V gene, CDR1 is DFQATT and CDR2 is SNEGSKA (reference sequence). The CDR3 sequence: CRTLGTSGEQFF. The CDR3 DNA sequence: TGCAGAACGCTAGGGACTAGCGGTGAGCAGTTCTTC.

This clonotype was seen only a few times. The chain links TRBV20-1 to TRBJ2-5; D is unresolved. The CDR3 covers 12 residues. Germline CDR1 reads DFQATT; CDR2 reads SNEGSKA (reference sequence). Trimming took off 3 bases at V and 5 bases at J, with 10 bases between the two ends. CDR3 DNA: TGCAGTGCTAGGCCGAATGTGGAGACCCAGTACTTC. It codes for CSARPNVETQYF.

There are a few counts of this clonotype. The rearrangement links TRBV24-1 to TRBJ2-5, with a weak D call TRBD1 (6 bases). Per germline, CDR1 KGHDR and CDR2 SFDVKD. CDR3 length equals 13 residues. Trimming cost V 3 bases and J 6 bases, with 10 bases left between them. This chain's CDR3 is CATSDGGQKTQYF. As DNA, the CDR3 is TGTGCCACCAGTGATGGGGGACAAAAGACCCAGTACTTC.

The J gene is TRBJ2-3, the V gene TRBV12-3 or TRBV12-4, with TRBD1 matching 9 bases. The CDR3 is 15 residues long. V shed 6 bases, J shed 0 bases, and the junction held 4 bases outside the gene matches. The CDR3, as DNA: TGTGCCAGCAGGCGAGACAGGGGGAGCACAGATACGCAGTATTTT. This gives the protein CASRRDRGSTDTQYF.

This clonotype occurred a few times. V usage is TRBV14 and J usage is TRBJ2-7; D may be TRBD1 (6 bases). V was cut by 4 bases and J by 3 bases, with 7 bases left in between. The CDR3 runs to 12 residues. In germline, CDR1 is SGHDN, CDR2 FVKESK. The CDR3 DNA reads TGTGCCAGCAGCCTACAGGGCTACGAGCAGTACGTC. This codes for CASSLQGYEQYV.

This chain joins TRBV15 and TRBJ1-1; 7 bases are shared with TRBD1. The CDR3 runs 14 residues. CDR1 is LNHNV and CDR2 is YYDKDF in the germline V gene (reference sequence). J gave up 5 bases and V 8 bases, and 11 bases lay outside the gene matches. CDR3 DNA: TGTGCCACCGAGGAGGGGAGACAGGGTACTGAAGCTTTCTTT. Its protein product is CATEEGRQGTEAFF.

This rearrangement joins TRBV6-2 or TRBV6-3 to TRBJ2-1, with D hard to call. This CDR3 contains 14 residues. In germline, CDR1 is MNHEY, CDR2 SVGEGT. Trimming removed 3 bases at V and 4 bases at J, with 10 bases between. The CDR3 region has the DNA TGTGCCAGCAGTTATTCCTACGAGTACAATGAGCAGTTCTTC. Translation gives CASSYSYEYNEQFF.